This TCR beta chain was obtained from a study of blood T cell repertoires in COVID-19. Study details: Specimens from acute and convalescent COVID-19 originated in the United States, Italy and Spain. PBMCs, B-cell-depleted T cells, or T cells were the source of the cDNA or gDNA that made up the material.

V dropped 2 bases and J dropped 4 bases, with 5 bases sitting between them. The CDR3 sequence is 12 residues long. The germline CDR1 and CDR2 sequences are SEHNR and FQNEAQ (reference sequence). Original analysis: For nucleated cells, counts were estimated from reference gene primer amplification. The repertoire was sequenced with immunoSEQ multiplex PCR; TCRdb's copy has only in-frame clones and lacks some. The D gene and trimming were derived from the DNA, and the V and J assignments and clone size from that table. The table shows over 450,000 clones, with roughly nine tenths occurring only once. Seattle patients were enrolled during active infection and followed longitudinally.

The sequenced material came from peripheral blood. The gene calls are TRBV7-9 and TRBJ2-5, with D hard to call. The origin of this receptor is a man younger than 35 with COVID-19, enrolled during active disease. CDR3 in amino acids: CASSLSSETQYF. Here the CDR3 DNA reads TGTGCCAGCAGCTTATCGTCAGAGACCCAGTACTTC.